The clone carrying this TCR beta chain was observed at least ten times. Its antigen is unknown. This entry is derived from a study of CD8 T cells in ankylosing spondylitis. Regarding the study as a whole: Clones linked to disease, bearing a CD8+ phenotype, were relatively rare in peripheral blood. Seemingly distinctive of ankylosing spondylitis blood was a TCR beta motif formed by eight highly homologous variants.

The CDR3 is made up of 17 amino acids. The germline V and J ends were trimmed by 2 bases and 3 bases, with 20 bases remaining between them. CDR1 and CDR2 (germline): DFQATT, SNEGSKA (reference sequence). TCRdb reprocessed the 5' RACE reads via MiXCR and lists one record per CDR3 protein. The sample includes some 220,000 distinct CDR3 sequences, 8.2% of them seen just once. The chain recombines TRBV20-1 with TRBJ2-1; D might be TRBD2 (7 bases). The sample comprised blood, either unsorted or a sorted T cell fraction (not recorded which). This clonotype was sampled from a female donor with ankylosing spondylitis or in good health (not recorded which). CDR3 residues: CSARPIGGGVHYNEQFF. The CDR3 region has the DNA TGCAGTGCTAGACCAATAGGGGGGGGAGTCCACTACAATGAGCAGTTCTTC.